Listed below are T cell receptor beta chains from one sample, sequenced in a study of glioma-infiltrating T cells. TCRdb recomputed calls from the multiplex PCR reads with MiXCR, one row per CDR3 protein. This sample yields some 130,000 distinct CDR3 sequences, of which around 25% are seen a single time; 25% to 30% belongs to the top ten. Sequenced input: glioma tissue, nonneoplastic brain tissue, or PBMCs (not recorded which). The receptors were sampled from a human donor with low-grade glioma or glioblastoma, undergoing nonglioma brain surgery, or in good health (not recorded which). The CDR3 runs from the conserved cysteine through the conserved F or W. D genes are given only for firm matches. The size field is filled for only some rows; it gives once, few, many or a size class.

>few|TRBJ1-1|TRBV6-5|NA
CASSWVVGAFF
TGTGCCAGCAGTTGGGTCGTTGGAGCTTTCTTT
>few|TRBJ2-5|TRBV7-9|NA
CASSLGDFMETQYF
TGTGCCAGCAGCTTAGGGGACTTTATGGAGACCCAGTACTTC
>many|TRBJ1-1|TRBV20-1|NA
CSARPTRGAAFF
TGCAGTGCTAGACCTACCAGGGGAGCTGCTTTCTTT
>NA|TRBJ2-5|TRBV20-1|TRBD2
CSVPTSGQETQYF
TGCAGTGTCCCAACTAGCGGACAAGAGACCCAGTACTTC
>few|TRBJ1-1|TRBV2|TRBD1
CASSGYRGQSEAFF
TGTGCCAGCAGTGGTTACAGGGGGCAATCTGAAGCTTTCTTT
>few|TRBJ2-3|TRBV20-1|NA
CSASSAGAGGDTQYF
TGCAGTGCTAGTTCGGCGGGGGCCGGGGGAGATACGCAGTATTTT
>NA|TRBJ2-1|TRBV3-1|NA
CASSQDGRGHEQFF
TGTGCCAGCAGCCAAGATGGCAGGGGTCATGAGCAGTTCTTC
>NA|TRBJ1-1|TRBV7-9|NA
CASSGKGYGTEAFF
TGTGCCAGCAGCGGTAAAGGTTACGGCACTGAAGCTTTCTTT
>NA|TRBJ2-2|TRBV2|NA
CASSEGATVGGELFF
TGTGCCAGCAGTGAGGGGGCGACGGTCGGGGGGGAGCTGTTTTTT
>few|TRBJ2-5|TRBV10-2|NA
CASSVRDQETQYF
TGCGCCAGCAGTGTGCGCGACCAAGAGACCCAGTACTTC
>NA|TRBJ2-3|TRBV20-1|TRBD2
CSARELEFAGGGTDTQYF
TGCAGTGCTAGAGAACTCGAATTCGCGGGGGGTGGCACAGATACGCAGTATTTT
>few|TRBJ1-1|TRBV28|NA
CASNSRDGNTEAFF
TGTGCCAGCAATTCAAGGGATGGTAACACTGAAGCTTTCTTT
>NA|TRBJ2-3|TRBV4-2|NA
CASSQDRSTQYF
TGTGCCAGCAGCCAAGACCGAAGTACGCAGTATTTT
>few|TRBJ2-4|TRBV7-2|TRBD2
CASSYAVRAGRVGNIQYF
TGTGCCAGCAGCTACGCCGTGAGGGCGGGGAGGGTCGGAAACATTCAGTACTTC
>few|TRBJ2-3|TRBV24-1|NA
CATQRKSSGYTDTQYF
TGTGCCACCCAGAGGAAGAGTAGCGGTTACACAGATACGCAGTATTTT
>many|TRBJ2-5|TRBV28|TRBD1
CASSGQEPRTQYF
TGTGCCAGCAGCGGACAGGAACCGAGGACCCAGTACTTC
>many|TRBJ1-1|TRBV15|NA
CATSRERASLNTEAFF
TGTGCCACCAGCAGAGAGCGGGCCAGCTTGAACACTGAAGCTTTCTTT
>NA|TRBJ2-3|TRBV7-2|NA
CASSAATRQYF
TGTGCCAGCAGCGCTGCGACTAGGCAGTATTTT
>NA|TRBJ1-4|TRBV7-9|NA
CASSLLGRLRANEKLFF
TGTGCCAGCAGTCTCCTCGGGCGCTTGCGGGCTAATGAAAAACTGTTTTTT
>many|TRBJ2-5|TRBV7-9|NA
CASSLAQRKETQYF
TGTGCCAGCAGCTTAGCGCAAAGGAAGGAGACCCAGTACTTC
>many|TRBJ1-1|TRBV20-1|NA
CSARVGVGTEAFF
TGCAGTGCTAGAGTGGGAGTGGGCACTGAAGCTTTCTTT
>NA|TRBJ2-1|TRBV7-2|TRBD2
CASSPTSGGTNEQFF
TGTGCCAGCAGCCCTACTAGCGGGGGGACCAATGAGCAGTTCTTC
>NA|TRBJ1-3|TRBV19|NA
CASSIGGIPSGNTIYF
TGTGCCAGTAGTATAGGGGGCATCCCCTCTGGAAACACCATATATTTT
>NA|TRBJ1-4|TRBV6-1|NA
CASSSRGGGTEKLFF
TGTGCCAGCAGCTCCCGGGGGGGCGGCACTGAAAAACTGTTTTTT
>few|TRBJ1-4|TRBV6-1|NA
CASTVRPAITTNEKLFF
TGTGCCAGCACGGTTAGGCCAGCAATTACAACTAATGAAAAACTGTTTTTT
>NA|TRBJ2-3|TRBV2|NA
CASSDLNTQYF
TGTGCCAGCAGTGACCTTAATACGCAGTATTTT
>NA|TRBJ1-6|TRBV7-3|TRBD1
CASSLGTGDNSPLHF
TGTGCCAGCAGCTTGGGGACAGGCGATAATTCACCCCTCCACTTT
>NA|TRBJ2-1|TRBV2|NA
CASSFFTLGAVANEQFF
TGTGCCAGCAGCTTTTTCACTTTGGGGGCAGTGGCCAATGAGCAGTTCTTC
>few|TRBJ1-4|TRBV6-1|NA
CASSPHTQDNEKLFF
TGTGCCAGCAGTCCCCACACCCAAGATAATGAAAAACTGTTTTTT
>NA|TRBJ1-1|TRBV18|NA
CASSPPGISNTEAFF
TGTGCCAGCTCACCCCCAGGGATCTCTAACACTGAAGCTTTCTTT
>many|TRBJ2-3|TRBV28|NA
CASGAEVQASTDTQYF
TGTGCCAGCGGGGCTGAGGTACAAGCTAGCACAGATACGCAGTATTTT
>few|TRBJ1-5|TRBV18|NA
CASSPTMSDQPQHF
TGTGCCAGCTCACCAACAATGTCGGATCAGCCCCAGCATTTT
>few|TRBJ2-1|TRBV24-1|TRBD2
CATSDRSTSGHNEQFF
TGTGCCACCAGTGATCGCTCGACTAGCGGGCACAATGAGCAGTTCTTC
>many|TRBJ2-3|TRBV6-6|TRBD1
CASSYSNTVRPTGVGTDTQYF
TGTGCCAGCAGTTACTCGAATACTGTAAGACCGACAGGGGTTGGTACAGATACGCAGTATTTT
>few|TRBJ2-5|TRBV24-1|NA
CATSDPLAGPYQETQYF
TGTGCCACCAGTGATCCCCTGGCGGGCCCGTACCAAGAGACCCAGTACTTC
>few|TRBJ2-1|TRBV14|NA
CASSRVGVRVSHNEQFF
TGTGCCAGCAGCCGAGTGGGAGTCAGGGTCTCCCACAATGAGCAGTTCTTC
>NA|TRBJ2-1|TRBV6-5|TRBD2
CASSYSGGGVTNEQFF
TGTGCCAGCAGTTACTCGGGCGGGGGGGTTACGAATGAGCAGTTCTTC
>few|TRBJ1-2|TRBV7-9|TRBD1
CASSPTTGNYGYTF
TGTGCCAGCAGCCCCACGACAGGGAACTATGGCTACACCTTC
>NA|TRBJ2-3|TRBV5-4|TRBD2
CASSFPSGASTDTQYF
TGTGCCAGCAGCTTTCCTAGCGGGGCTAGCACAGATACGCAGTATTTT
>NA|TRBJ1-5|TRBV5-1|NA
CASSPEGSNQPQHF
TGCGCCAGCAGCCCGGAGGGATCCAATCAGCCCCAGCATTTT
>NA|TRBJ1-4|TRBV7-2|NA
CASSSQRGSGEKLFF
TGTGCCAGCAGCTCGCAACGGGGGTCTGGTGAAAAACTGTTTTTT
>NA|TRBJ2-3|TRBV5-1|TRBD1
CASSLDGRQGEDTQYF
TGCGCCAGCAGCTTGGACGGTCGACAGGGGGAAGATACGCAGTATTTT
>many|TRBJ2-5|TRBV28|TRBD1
CASSPQGTKETQYF
TGTGCCAGCAGTCCACAGGGGACGAAAGAGACCCAGTACTTC
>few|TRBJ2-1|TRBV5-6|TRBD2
CASSLDRTRLFF
TGTGCCAGCAGCTTGGATCGGACTAGATTATTCTTC
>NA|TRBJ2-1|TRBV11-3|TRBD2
CASVSYSGVYNEQFF
TGTGCCAGCGTATCCTATAGCGGGGTCTACAATGAGCAGTTCTTC